A selection of T cell receptor beta chains follows, all from one sample in a study of cytomegalovirus exposure and HLA in healthy donors. Repertoires were generated with immunoSEQ multiplex PCR, while TCRdb's copy carries only in-frame clones and drops some. The table shows roughly 100,000 clones, with 10% occurring only once. Sequencing used PBMCs. The origin of the receptors is a man aged 40-50 years in good health and CMV-seropositive. Each CDR3 is given with its conserved first and last residue. A D gene is named only where the DNA matches it firmly. Only part of the rows carry a size: once, few, many, or a class if the clone is expanded.

D,J,size,V,DNA,CDR3
TRBD1,TRBJ2-3,few,TRBV5-6,TGTGCCAGCAGCTTTGGGACAGGGGGCCCAGATACGCAGTATTTT,CASSFGTGGPDTQYF
TRBD1,TRBJ2-7,few,TRBV19,TGTGCCAGTAGTATAGCCGCGGGACAGGGACTGTACGAGCAGTACTTC,CASSIAAGQGLYEQYF
-,TRBJ1-4,few,TRBV7-9,TGTGCCAGCAGCTCGACTCAGGGTTTTTATGAAAAACTGTTTTTT,CASSSTQGFYEKLFF
TRBD2,TRBJ2-1,-,TRBV11-2,TGTGCCAGCCGGGAGGGGGGGAACAATGAGCAGTTCTTC,CASREGGNNEQFF
-,TRBJ2-3,-,TRBV7-2,TGTGCCAGCAGCCGTGTATCAGATACGCAGTATTTT,CASSRVSDTQYF
-,TRBJ1-1,-,TRBV7-3,TGTGCCAGCAGGACCGACAGCAGGGCGAATGAAGCTTTCTTT,CASRTDSRANEAFF
-,TRBJ2-7,-,TRBV14,TGTGCCAGCAGCGCCCACCGAGCGCTTACTGCCGGCCCCGACGAGCAGTACTTC,CASSAHRALTAGPDEQYF
-,TRBJ2-5,-,TRBV4-1,TGCGCCAGCAGCCATCCCTTTCAAGAGACCCAGTACTTC,CASSHPFQETQYF
-,TRBJ2-7,-,TRBV28,TGTGCCAGCAGTGCCGTCGGGGTTACCTACGAGCAGTACTTC,CASSAVGVTYEQYF
-,TRBJ2-5,few,TRBV7-6,TGTGCCAGCAGCGAATCCAGGGGGCGGGGGGAGACCCAGTACTTC,CASSESRGRGETQYF
-,TRBJ2-1,few,TRBV4-3,TGCGCCAGCAGCCAAGCGGCTAGCGAGGCTAATGAGCAGTTCTTC,CASSQAASEANEQFF
-,TRBJ1-2,few,TRBV6-5,TGTGCCAGCAGGGGCTTAGGAGGCTACACCTTC,CASRGLGGYTF
-,TRBJ1-1,-,TRBV20-1,TGCAGTGCCGTCAGGGGCACTGAAGCTTTCTTT,CSAVRGTEAFF
-,TRBJ1-1,-,TRBV11-3,TGTGCCAGCAGCTTAGCCGGGACACCCACTGAAGCTTTCTTT,CASSLAGTPTEAFF
TRBD1,TRBJ2-7,few,TRBV28,TGTGCCAGCAGTTCCCATCCGGGACAGCGCTCCTACGAGCAGTACTTC,CASSSHPGQRSYEQYF
-,TRBJ1-3,few,TRBV4-1,TGCGCCAGCAGCCAACTAGGTGGAAACACCATATATTTT,CASSQLGGNTIYF
-,TRBJ1-2,few,TRBV7-8,TGTGCCAGCAGCTCAAGAGACAGTTCTAACTATGGCTACACCTTC,CASSSRDSSNYGYTF
-,TRBJ2-7,-,TRBV9,TGTGCCAGCAGTCTCACCGGGACTCACTACGAGCAGTACTTC,CASSLTGTHYEQYF
TRBD2,TRBJ2-7,few,TRBV29-1,TGCAGCGTCCCCTCAAGACTAGCGGGAGGGCTGTACTTC,CSVPSRLAGGLYF
TRBD2,TRBJ2-5,-,TRBV7-3,TGTGCCAGCAGCTTGACTAGCGGGAGGGAGACCCAGTACTTC,CASSLTSGRETQYF
-,TRBJ2-5,few,TRBV11-2,TGTGCCAGCAGCTTAGATCTTAGCGGAGAGGGGACCCAGTACTTC,CASSLDLSGEGTQYF
TRBD2,TRBJ2-4,-,TRBV28,TGTGCCAGCAAGGGACTAGCCATAGCCAAAAACATTCAGTACTTC,CASKGLAIAKNIQYF
TRBD2,TRBJ2-3,few,TRBV10-3,TGTGCCATCAGTGAAACCCTAGCGGGAGATGAGCGCACAGATACGCAGTATTTT,CAISETLAGDERTDTQYF
TRBD2,TRBJ2-2,few,TRBV7-2,TGTGCCAGCAGCTTGGCGGGAGGGACCGGGGAGCTGTTTTTT,CASSLAGGTGELFF
TRBD1,TRBJ1-2,few,TRBV5-1,TGCGCCAGCAGCTTACAGGGGACTAACTATGGCTACACCTTC,CASSLQGTNYGYTF
-,TRBJ1-4,-,TRBV5-1,TGCGCCAGCAGGCCGGGCAGGGGAGACGAAAAACTGTTTTTT,CASRPGRGDEKLFF
TRBD2,TRBJ2-5,many,TRBV4-1,TGCGCCAGCAGGGGACTAGCGGGGGGGGAGACCCAGTACTTC,CASRGLAGGETQYF
TRBD2,TRBJ2-5,-,TRBV4-2,TGTGCCAGCAGCCGGAAGCTAGCGGGAGGAGAGACCCAGTACTTC,CASSRKLAGGETQYF